This TCR beta chain was identified in a study of T cell repertoires in cytomegalovirus infection. As for the study in general: Selected CMV epitopes included recently identified HLA-C-restricted ones as well as well-studied HLA-B-restricted ones. CMV infection and matching HLA type were both indicated by public TCR beta signatures. Findings and caveats of the study: Clonotype analysis showed dominance of the ex vivo response by HLA-C-restricted CMV-specific TCR beta clonotypes.

Concerning this clonotype itself: Its antigen is not identified.

TCRdb ran MiXCR on the reads and lists one entry per CDR3 protein. The table includes some 350,000 distinct CDR3 sequences, 25% to 30% detected once. Trimming left V 1 base short and J 0 bases short, with 11 bases between. From germline, CDR1 is SGHRS and CDR2 YFSETQ. The CDR3 spans 15 residues. The sequence was obtained from a human donor in good health (CMV status not recorded). Some clones in this sample may be carry-over from other donors' samples. The chain links TRBV5-1 to TRBJ2-7; the D gene is possibly TRBD2 (5 bases). The sequences come from cultured PBMCs, collected from culture after CMV antigen stimulation. The CDR3 is CASSLRGMGSYEQYF. The CDR3 nucleotides read TGCGCCAGCAGCTTGAGAGGGATGGGCTCCTACGAGCAGTACTTC.